This TCR beta chain emerged from a study of T-cell memory formation after mild COVID-19. Points from the study as a whole: Clones that contracted from day 15 to 85 had balanced CD4/CD8; later expanders were CD4+ biased. Mainly in CM and EM were contracting CD4+ clones; CD8+ were in EMRA.

Employing constant-segment primers, 5'RACE generated TCR alpha and TCR beta cDNA libraries bearing sample barcodes and UMIs. One entry per CDR3 protein, called by TCRdb with MiXCR from the 5' RACE reads. Of fewer than 450,000 distinct CDR3 sequences listed, roughly 20% are singletons. This clonotype showed up just once. What it binds is not known. Sequenced: PBMCs or a T cell subset sorted from them (not recorded which). This clonotype was sampled from an adult woman who had mild COVID-19 (a few samples of this study predate the infection). Cell type and time point are not known.

The chain's CDR3 is CASRFDRGVENEQFF. DNA for the CDR3: TGTGCCAGCAGATTCGACAGGGGGGTGGAGAATGAGCAGTTCTTC. This chain links TRBV6-5 with TRBJ2-1; TRBD1 matches at 9 bases. Germline V lookup: CDR1 MNHEY, CDR2 SVGAGI. Unmatched junction bases numbered 10, after V lost 6 bases and J lost 7 bases. The CDR3 is 15 residues long.